The clone carrying this TCR beta chain came up a few times. This record belongs to a study of blood T cell repertoires in COVID-19. In the study overall: The origin of the acute and convalescent COVID-19 samples was the United States, Italy and Spain.

Trimming removed 10 bases at V and 6 bases at J, with 11 bases between. CDR3 length: 11 residues. The germline V gene has CDR1 KGHDR and CDR2 SFDVKD. The protocol was immunoSEQ multiplex PCR, while the TCRdb copy is restricted to in-frame clones and leaves out a portion. The table includes 50,000 or so clones, roughly four fifths detected once. The clonotype was recovered from a man aged 80 or over with COVID-19, enrolled during active disease. The genes are TRBV24-1 and TRBJ1-2; no clear D gene. What was sequenced was peripheral blood. The CDR3 loop is CATGDLDGYTF. DNA for the CDR3: TGTGCCACAGGAGATCTGGATGGCTACACCTTC.